A selection of T cell receptor beta chains follows, all from one sample in a study of blood T cell repertoires in COVID-19. The protocol was immunoSEQ multiplex PCR, while the TCRdb copy is restricted to in-frame clones and leaves out a portion. The data contain 110,000 or so clones, about 86% of them singletons. Sequencing was done on a sample of peripheral blood. These receptors originate from a man between 65 and 85 years old who had recovered from COVID-19. Both conserved end residues are part of each CDR3. Fields, in order: J gene, clone size, CDR3 length, D gene, V gene, CDR3 DNA, CDR3 protein. A D gene is named only where the DNA matches it firmly. The listing skips clone size in some rows; elsewhere it reads once, few, many or a size class.

j_gene: TRBJ2-3; abundance: -; len: 15; d_gene: TRBD1; v_gene: TRBV5-1; CDR3nt: TGCGCCAGCAGCTTGGACGAGGGGGCCGCAGATACGCAGTATTTT; CDR3aa: CASSLDEGAADTQYF
j_gene: TRBJ2-2; abundance: -; len: 15; d_gene: TRBD1; v_gene: TRBV7-3; CDR3nt: TGTGCCAGCAGCCAGAGCAGGGACAGCACCGGGGAGCTGTTTTTT; CDR3aa: CASSQSRDSTGELFF
j_gene: TRBJ2-3; abundance: -; len: 20; d_gene: -; v_gene: TRBV21-1; CDR3nt: TGTGCCAGCAGGAAAGTCAAAGGGGTCAGCGGGAGGGATCAGGGTGGTACGCAGTATTTT; CDR3aa: CASRKVKGVSGRDQGGTQYF
j_gene: TRBJ1-2; abundance: -; len: 13; d_gene: -; v_gene: TRBV12-3/TRBV12-4; CDR3nt: TGTGCCAGCAGTTTCGGCAGGGACTATGGCTACACCTTC; CDR3aa: CASSFGRDYGYTF
j_gene: TRBJ1-1; abundance: -; len: 13; d_gene: TRBD1; v_gene: TRBV2; CDR3nt: TGTGCCAGCGGGCGACAGGGTCGGACTGAAGCTTTCTTT; CDR3aa: CASGRQGRTEAFF
j_gene: TRBJ1-6; abundance: once; len: 17; d_gene: -; v_gene: TRBV28; CDR3nt: TGTGCCAGCAGTTTGCGGACCGCTTCAGGGAATAATTCACCCCTCCACTTT; CDR3aa: CASSLRTASGNNSPLHF
j_gene: TRBJ2-1; abundance: -; len: 15; d_gene: TRBD1; v_gene: TRBV27; CDR3nt: TGTGCCAGCAGTCCCGACAGGGCCCTATACAATGAGCAGTTCTTC; CDR3aa: CASSPDRALYNEQFF
j_gene: TRBJ2-3; abundance: -; len: 17; d_gene: TRBD2; v_gene: TRBV4-1; CDR3nt: TGCGCCAGCAGCCAAGGTGGTAGCGGGGGATTCACAGATACGCAGTATTTT; CDR3aa: CASSQGGSGGFTDTQYF
j_gene: TRBJ1-4; abundance: -; len: 14; d_gene: TRBD1; v_gene: TRBV5-1; CDR3nt: TGCGCCAGCAGCCCCGGACAGGGTCGGGAAAAACTGTTTTTT; CDR3aa: CASSPGQGREKLFF
j_gene: TRBJ2-3; abundance: -; len: 15; d_gene: -; v_gene: TRBV9; CDR3nt: TGTGCCAGCAGCGGTAACAGGGCAGTCACAGATACGCAGTATTTT; CDR3aa: CASSGNRAVTDTQYF
j_gene: TRBJ2-3; abundance: -; len: 16; d_gene: -; v_gene: TRBV13; CDR3nt: TGTGCCAGCAGCTTAGGCCGGGTCAGCAACACAGATACGCAGTATTTT; CDR3aa: CASSLGRVSNTDTQYF
j_gene: TRBJ2-5; abundance: -; len: 17; d_gene: TRBD2; v_gene: TRBV11-3; CDR3nt: TGTGCCAGCAGCCCGGGTTTGAGCGGGGGGATAGGAGAGACCCAGTACTTC; CDR3aa: CASSPGLSGGIGETQYF
j_gene: TRBJ2-3; abundance: -; len: 15; d_gene: TRBD2; v_gene: TRBV2; CDR3nt: TGTGCCAGCAGAAATGGACTAGCGGACACAGATACGCAGTATTTT; CDR3aa: CASRNGLADTDTQYF
j_gene: TRBJ1-2; abundance: -; len: 14; d_gene: -; v_gene: TRBV29-1; CDR3nt: TGCAGCGTTGAAGATCAAGGGGCCGATTATGGCTACACCTTC; CDR3aa: CSVEDQGADYGYTF
j_gene: TRBJ1-2; abundance: -; len: 14; d_gene: -; v_gene: TRBV7-9; CDR3nt: TGTGCCAGCAGCTTATCTGGCATCATTTGGGGCTACACCTTC; CDR3aa: CASSLSGIIWGYTF
j_gene: TRBJ1-1; abundance: once; len: 19; d_gene: -; v_gene: TRBV27; CDR3nt: TGTGCCAGCAGTTTAGGTCTTGGGATCATTGCGGGAAGAACACCTGAAGCTTTCTTT; CDR3aa: CASSLGLGIIAGRTPEAFF
j_gene: TRBJ2-2; abundance: -; len: 12; d_gene: -; v_gene: TRBV27; CDR3nt: TGTGCCAGCAGCTCGAACACCGGGGAGCTGTTTTTT; CDR3aa: CASSSNTGELFF
j_gene: TRBJ2-2; abundance: few; len: 13; d_gene: -; v_gene: TRBV28; CDR3nt: TGTGCCATCAGACAGTCAAACACCGGGGAGCTGTTTTTT; CDR3aa: CAIRQSNTGELFF
j_gene: TRBJ1-4; abundance: -; len: 13; d_gene: -; v_gene: TRBV5-1; CDR3nt: TGCGCCAGCAGCTTCGGGTCTTCTGAAAAACTGTTTTTT; CDR3aa: CASSFGSSEKLFF
j_gene: TRBJ1-6; abundance: -; len: 16; d_gene: -; v_gene: TRBV6-6; CDR3nt: TGTGCCAGCAATGGTATGATGGGGGGAACAAGTTCACCCCTCCACTTT; CDR3aa: CASNGMMGGTSSPLHF
j_gene: TRBJ2-2; abundance: -; len: 13; d_gene: TRBD2; v_gene: TRBV28; CDR3nt: TGTGCCGGCGGGAGGGGTGGGACCGGGGAGCTGTTTTTT; CDR3aa: CAGGRGGTGELFF
j_gene: TRBJ2-5; abundance: -; len: 13; d_gene: -; v_gene: TRBV3-1/TRBV3-2; CDR3nt: TGTGCCAGCAGCCAGGAAGGAGGAAAGACCCAGTACTTC; CDR3aa: CASSQEGGKTQYF
j_gene: TRBJ2-1; abundance: -; len: 13; d_gene: TRBD1; v_gene: TRBV30; CDR3nt: TGTGCCTGGAGTTTGGACAGGGGCGGTGAGCAGTTCTTC; CDR3aa: CAWSLDRGGEQFF
j_gene: TRBJ2-3; abundance: once; len: 16; d_gene: TRBD2; v_gene: TRBV4-1; CDR3nt: TGCGCCAGCAGCCAAAATAGCGGGAGTGAGGCAGATACGCAGTATTTT; CDR3aa: CASSQNSGSEADTQYF
j_gene: TRBJ2-2; abundance: -; len: 16; d_gene: TRBD2; v_gene: TRBV5-4; CDR3nt: TGTGCCAGCAGCTTGGGCGGGAGAACGGGCACCGGGGAGCTGTTTTTT; CDR3aa: CASSLGGRTGTGELFF
j_gene: TRBJ2-1; abundance: -; len: 16; d_gene: TRBD1; v_gene: TRBV7-8; CDR3nt: TGTGCCAGCAGCTTAGACGGCAGGGGGCCCTACAATGAGCAGTTCTTC; CDR3aa: CASSLDGRGPYNEQFF
j_gene: TRBJ1-1; abundance: -; len: 15; d_gene: -; v_gene: TRBV5-1; CDR3nt: TGCGCCAGCAGCTTGGGGGTCAGTCGGGGCACTGAAGCTTTCTTT; CDR3aa: CASSLGVSRGTEAFF
j_gene: TRBJ1-3; abundance: once; len: 15; d_gene: -; v_gene: TRBV9; CDR3nt: TGTGCCAGCAGCGTAGGAAGGAGCTCTGGAAACACCATATATTTT; CDR3aa: CASSVGRSSGNTIYF
j_gene: TRBJ2-2; abundance: -; len: 17; d_gene: -; v_gene: TRBV4-3; CDR3nt: TGCGCCAGCAGCCGGCCGGGTGCAGGGGTAGGCACCGGGGAGCTGTTTTTT; CDR3aa: CASSRPGAGVGTGELFF
j_gene: TRBJ2-5; abundance: -; len: 14; d_gene: -; v_gene: TRBV5-4; CDR3nt: TGTGCCAGCAGCTCCCAGAGGGGAGGAGAGACCCAGTACTTC; CDR3aa: CASSSQRGGETQYF
j_gene: TRBJ1-1; abundance: once; len: 15; d_gene: TRBD1; v_gene: TRBV5-5; CDR3nt: TGTGCCAGCAGCTGGGGGACAGGCCTGAACACTGAAGCTTTCTTT; CDR3aa: CASSWGTGLNTEAFF
j_gene: TRBJ2-7; abundance: -; len: 15; d_gene: -; v_gene: TRBV5-5; CDR3nt: TGTGCCAGCAGTCGACCCGTGGACAGCACCTACGAGCAGTACTTC; CDR3aa: CASSRPVDSTYEQYF
j_gene: TRBJ2-5; abundance: -; len: 14; d_gene: -; v_gene: TRBV28; CDR3nt: TGTGCCAGCAGTGAAGGGGCGACCCAAGAGACCCAGTACTTC; CDR3aa: CASSEGATQETQYF